The rows below give T cell receptor beta chains drawn from one sample of a study of cytomegalovirus exposure and HLA in healthy donors. Sequenced by immunoSEQ multiplex PCR; TCRdb stores in-frame clones only, minus some. The table records fewer than 70,000 clones, 75% to 85% of them present only once. What was sequenced was PBMCs. The receptor set was obtained from a human donor in good health. Both conserved end residues are part of each CDR3. The D gene is left open where the match is weak. Clone size appears in some rows only: once, few, many, or a class for an expanded clone.

clone_size,j_call,d_call,v_call,cdr3_nt,cdr3_aa
NA,TRBJ2-2,NA,TRBV7-9,TGTGCCAGCACCCGACGAGGGATTCTCCGGGGGACCGGGGAGCTGTTTTTT,CASTRRGILRGTGELFF
NA,TRBJ1-5,NA,TRBV7-9,TGTGCCAGCAGCCCAGACAGGAGTAGCAATCAGCCCCAGCATTTT,CASSPDRSSNQPQHF
NA,TRBJ1-6,NA,TRBV4-3,TGCGCCAGCAGCCAAGCCAAAAGGGGGTATTCGGATAATTCACCCCTCCACTTT,CASSQAKRGYSDNSPLHF
NA,TRBJ2-3,TRBD2,TRBV5-1,TGCGCCAGCAGCTCACGGACTAGCGGTGGAGGTGCAGATACGCAGTATTTT,CASSSRTSGGGADTQYF
NA,TRBJ1-2,TRBD1,TRBV28,TGTGCCAGCAGTTTTTTAAGGCCCAGACAGGGGACTTCGTATGGCTACACCTTC,CASSFLRPRQGTSYGYTF
NA,TRBJ2-3,TRBD2,TRBV9,TGTGCCAGCGGACCGGGGGGTACGCAGTATTTT,CASGPGGTQYF
NA,TRBJ2-5,TRBD1,TRBV2,TGTGCCAGCAGTAGGGGACAGGGGTTCCAAGAGACCCAGTACTTC,CASSRGQGFQETQYF
NA,TRBJ2-7,TRBD1,TRBV6-5,TGTGCCAGCAGTACCCTCGGACAGGGCGGTAGCGAGCAGTACTTC,CASSTLGQGGSEQYF
NA,TRBJ2-1,NA,TRBV4-3,TGCGCCAGCAGCCAAGAAGGAGGCCTAGTTTACAATGAGCAGTTCTTC,CASSQEGGLVYNEQFF
NA,TRBJ2-1,TRBD2,TRBV6-1,TGTGCCAGCACCCCGACTAGCGGGAGGCGAAATGAGCAGTTCTTC,CASTPTSGRRNEQFF
NA,TRBJ2-2,TRBD2,TRBV5-1,TGCGCCAGCAGCTTGCAGGGACTAGCGGGAGTCGGGCTTGCCGGGGAGCTGTTTTTT,CASSLQGLAGVGLAGELFF
NA,TRBJ1-1,TRBD1,TRBV6-5,TGTGCCAGCAGTTACACCTACAGGGGGGATGACACTGAAGCTTTCTTT,CASSYTYRGDDTEAFF
NA,TRBJ2-1,NA,TRBV4-3,TGCGCCAGCAGCCAAGATAGGAGTAGCGGCGATGAGCAGTTCTTC,CASSQDRSSGDEQFF
once,TRBJ1-5,NA,TRBV15,TGTGCCACCAGCAGAGGGGAGGGGCAGCAAATGGTACAGCCCCAGCATTTT,CATSRGEGQQMVQPQHF
NA,TRBJ2-7,TRBD1,TRBV30,TGTGCCTGGAGGTCCAGGGGGAAACTCAACGAGCAGTACTTC,CAWRSRGKLNEQYF
NA,TRBJ2-5,NA,TRBV5-6,TGTGCCAGCAGCTTGAGCTCAATGGGGGGAGAGACCCAGTACTTC,CASSLSSMGGETQYF
NA,TRBJ2-7,NA,TRBV4-1,TGCGCCAGCAGCTGGGGGGGACACAGACCCTACGAGCAGTACTTC,CASSWGGHRPYEQYF
few,TRBJ2-7,TRBD2,TRBV4-2,TGTGCCAGCAGCCAAGATCTTACTAGCGGGTCCTACGAGCAGTACTTC,CASSQDLTSGSYEQYF
NA,TRBJ2-7,NA,TRBV18,TGTGCCAGCTCACCAGGGGCAGGGTGGGCCGACGAGCAGTACTTC,CASSPGAGWADEQYF
NA,TRBJ2-5,NA,TRBV18,TGTGCCAGCTCACCACCGCTACGGGGGTACCAAGAGACCCAGTACTTC,CASSPPLRGYQETQYF
NA,TRBJ2-3,NA,TRBV6-1,TGTGCCAGCAGTGAAGCTACAGGGCAAGATACGCAGTATTTT,CASSEATGQDTQYF
NA,TRBJ2-7,NA,TRBV7-2,TGTGCCAGCAGCTTATCGACCACAGGCGAGCAGTACTTC,CASSLSTTGEQYF
NA,TRBJ2-7,TRBD1,TRBV30,TGTGCCTGGAGATTGGGACAGCTCTACGAGCAGTACTTC,CAWRLGQLYEQYF
NA,TRBJ2-7,TRBD2,TRBV6-5,TGTGCCAGCACTAAGGGCGGGGGGAGTTACGAGCAGTACTTC,CASTKGGGSYEQYF
once,TRBJ2-3,NA,TRBV7-2,TGTGCCAGCAGCTTAGAATCAGGGGTGACAGATACGCAGTATTTT,CASSLESGVTDTQYF
NA,TRBJ2-3,NA,TRBV27,TGTGCCAGCAGATACCTCAGAGGGACTAGCACAGATACGCAGTATTTT,CASRYLRGTSTDTQYF
NA,TRBJ2-5,NA,TRBV7-9,TGTGCCAGCAGCTTAGTAGGGACACCCCAAGAGACCCAGTACTTC,CASSLVGTPQETQYF
NA,TRBJ2-5,NA,TRBV5-1,TGCGCCAGCGCCTGGGGCTTACAAGAGACCCAGTACTTC,CASAWGLQETQYF
NA,TRBJ2-1,NA,TRBV27,TGTGCCAGCAGTTTAACTGGCAATGAGCAGTTCTTC,CASSLTGNEQFF
few,TRBJ2-1,NA,TRBV9,TGTGCCAGCAGCGTACGGTGGGAGTACAATGAGCAGTTCTTC,CASSVRWEYNEQFF
once,TRBJ2-3,NA,TRBV9,TGTGCCAGCAGCGTAGCGGGTACTAGCACAGATACGCAGTATTTT,CASSVAGTSTDTQYF
NA,TRBJ1-5,TRBD1,TRBV27,TGTGCCAGCAGTTTATCGGGACAGGCAAATCAGCCCCAGCATTTT,CASSLSGQANQPQHF
NA,TRBJ2-1,TRBD2,TRBV6-5,TGTGCCAGCAGACAACTAGCGGGAGGGAATGAGCAGTTCTTC,CASRQLAGGNEQFF
NA,TRBJ2-7,TRBD2,TRBV4-1,TGCGCCAGCAGCCAAGAAATTCTGGCTAGCGGCTACGAGCAGTACTTC,CASSQEILASGYEQYF
once,TRBJ2-3,TRBD2,TRBV7-3,TGTGCCAGCAGCTTAAGCGGGGGGGCTCTCACAGATACGCAGTATTTT,CASSLSGGALTDTQYF
NA,TRBJ1-1,TRBD1,TRBV29-1,TGCAGCGTATCATGGGACAGGGGGCCGAACACTGAAGCTTTCTTT,CSVSWDRGPNTEAFF
NA,TRBJ2-2,NA,TRBV11-3,TGTGCCAGCAGCTTGGAGGGGACGAGCACCGGGGAGCTGTTTTTT,CASSLEGTSTGELFF
NA,TRBJ2-5,TRBD1,TRBV19,TGTGCCAGTAGTACACGGACAGGCTTGGGCGAGACCCAGTACTTC,CASSTRTGLGETQYF
NA,TRBJ2-2,NA,TRBV4-2,TGTGCCAGCAGCCAAGGGGAGACTGGGGAGCTGTTTTTT,CASSQGETGELFF
NA,TRBJ2-2,TRBD2,TRBV5-1,TGCGCCAGCAGCTTGGTACGGACTTCTAGCGGGAGTTCCGGGGAGCTGTTTTTT,CASSLVRTSSGSSGELFF
NA,TRBJ1-4,NA,TRBV5-6,TGTGCCAGCAGTTTGGAGGCCACGAGGCGGGCTAATGAAAAACTGTTTTTT,CASSLEATRRANEKLFF
NA,TRBJ1-5,TRBD1,TRBV27,TGTGCCAGCAGCCGGACAGGGGGCTTTCAGCCCCAGCATTTT,CASSRTGGFQPQHF
NA,TRBJ2-1,NA,TRBV5-6,TGTGCCAGCAGCTTGTCGGGACTCCCCCTAGGAGGCTCCTACAATGAGCAGTTCTTC,CASSLSGLPLGGSYNEQFF
NA,TRBJ2-7,NA,TRBV15,TGTGCCACCAGCAGGGGACCTCTGGGAGGCCACGAGCAGTACTTC,CATSRGPLGGHEQYF
NA,TRBJ2-1,TRBD2,TRBV7-4,TGTGCCAGCAGCTTTTCTGGGCGGGGGGGCTGTGAGCAGTTCTTC,CASSFSGRGGCEQFF
NA,TRBJ1-2,NA,TRBV6-1,TGTGCCAGCAGTGGGTCAGGGTTTCAGTCTGGCTACACCTTC,CASSGSGFQSGYTF
NA,TRBJ2-3,TRBD2,TRBV6-4,TGTGCCAGTAAAGCGGGGGGGCCTGAAGATACGCAGTATTTT,CASKAGGPEDTQYF
NA,TRBJ2-3,TRBD2,TRBV7-9,TGTGCCAGCAGCCCCCTAGGGGCCCGGGAGGGGGTTGATACGCAGTATTTT,CASSPLGAREGVDTQYF
NA,TRBJ2-1,TRBD2,TRBV29-1,TGCAGCGTTGAAGATCGGACTAGCGGGAACAATGAGCAGTTCTTC,CSVEDRTSGNNEQFF
NA,TRBJ2-1,NA,TRBV4-1,TGCGCCAGCAGCCAGGGGAGGATCGGGAACCCCTCCTACAATGAGCAGTTCTTC,CASSQGRIGNPSYNEQFF
NA,TRBJ2-7,TRBD2,TRBV6-1,TGTGCCAGCAGTACCGGGACTAGGGGCGACGAGCAGTACTTC,CASSTGTRGDEQYF
NA,TRBJ2-7,NA,TRBV7-9,TGTGCCAGCAGCTTAGTCTCAGGGCGGGAGCAGTACTTC,CASSLVSGREQYF
NA,TRBJ2-7,NA,TRBV13,TGTGCCAGCAGCGCTAGCGACTCCTCCTACGAGCAGTACTTC,CASSASDSSYEQYF
NA,TRBJ1-2,TRBD1,TRBV27,TGTGCCAGCAGAAACCCGGGACAGAACTACATCTTC,CASRNPGQNYIF
NA,TRBJ2-3,NA,TRBV2,TGTGCCAGCTTCAGGTTCACAGATACGCAGTATTTT,CASFRFTDTQYF
NA,TRBJ2-2,NA,TRBV6-1,TGTGCCAGCAGTAAGGGGGAGGGTGGCGGGGAGCTGTTTTTT,CASSKGEGGGELFF
few,TRBJ2-1,NA,TRBV6-6,TGTGCCAGCATCCCAGCCCCTGTAGGACTCAATGAGCAGTTCTTC,CASIPAPVGLNEQFF
NA,TRBJ2-2,NA,TRBV27,TGTGCCAGCAGTTTTCTAGTTTCTACCGGGGAGCTGTTTTTT,CASSFLVSTGELFF
NA,TRBJ2-2,TRBD2,TRBV10-3,TGTGCCATCAGTGAGTGGGCTAGCGGGGCCACCGGGGAGCTGTTTTTT,CAISEWASGATGELFF
few,TRBJ2-5,TRBD2,TRBV9,TGTGCCAGCAGCGTAGATGCGGGGGGCCGAATGGAGACCCAGTACTTC,CASSVDAGGRMETQYF